One and the same sample provided the 10 T cell receptor beta chains below, sequenced in a study of T cells in Graves' hyperthyroidism and ophthalmopathy (dated by TCRdb to between 2018 and 2021). Library preparation used multiplex PCR. These reads were obtained on an Illumina HiSeq 2000. TCR beta CDR3 regions were amplified from RNA transcripts. A first-round RT-PCR of the TCR CDR3 used the HTBI primer set with the Qiagen OneStep RT-PCR kit. Starting from the raw public reads, TCRdb applied fastp trimming at Q25, assembled clones with MiXCR and retained in-frame beta chains. Rows with a matching CDR3 protein are joined into one entry that keeps the most common DNA and genes. The sample contains around 300,000 distinct CDR3 sequences, nearly 15% of them found a single time. The ten biggest clones cover around 31% of the sample. The source material was blood. The receptors shown here come from a woman between 45 and 65 years old with Graves' hyperthyroidism that later progressed to Graves' ophthalmopathy.

This clonotype was observed at least ten times. This chain connects TRBV12-3 or TRBV12-4 to TRBJ1-2; 9 nucleotides line up with TRBD1. The junction had 4 bases not matched to a gene; V was cut back by 5 bases and J by 6 bases. CDR3 size: 13 residues. CDR3 nucleotide sequence: TGTGCCAGCAGTCCGGGACAGGGTAATGGCTACACCTTC. The encoded protein is CASSPGQGNGYTF.

As for this clonotype: At one boundary the junction diverges from the germline segment, which might be a read error. This chain connects TRBV6-9 to TRBJ2-6, with no clear D. Germline CDR1 reads MNHGY; CDR2 reads SVAAGI. The CDR3 has 14 residues. The CDR3 bases are TGTACCAGCAGTTTACTTCCGGGGGCCAACGTCCTGACTTTC. It yields the protein CTSSLLPGANVLTF.

This clonotype was recorded many times. The V call is TRBV11-2, the J call TRBJ2-7; 7 bases align to TRBD1. This CDR3 region has 15 residues. The V gene's germline CDR1 is SGHAT and CDR2 FQNNGV. The J segment lost 0 bases and the V segment lost 4 bases, leaving 6 bases of the junction unmatched. Here the CDR3 DNA reads TGTGCCAGCAGCTCACGGGACAGTGTCTCCTACGAGCAGTACTTC. As protein: CASSSRDSVSYEQYF.

This clonotype was observed many times. The CDR3 DNA reads TGTGCCTGGAGTGCAGGGACAGCCTACGAGCAGTACTTC. Its protein product is CAWSAGTAYEQYF. The J gene is TRBJ2-7, the V gene TRBV30; TRBD1 matches at 7 bases. CDR3 size: 13 residues. The junction had 2 bases not matched to a gene; V was cut back by 1 base and J by 2 bases. Germline loops: CDR1 GTSNPN, CDR2 SVGIG (reference sequence).

This clonotype showed up many times. The chain has TRBV5-1 and TRBJ2-4; D is unclear. Trimming removed 1 base at V and 1 base at J, with 12 bases between. The CDR3 covers 16 residues. Germline CDR1 reads SGHRS; CDR2 reads YFSETQ. CDR3 region: CASSLWLGRAKNIQYF. The CDR3 DNA is TGCGCCAGCAGCTTGTGGCTCGGCAGGGCCAAAAACATTCAGTACTTC.

The chain joins TRBV19 to TRBJ2-1; 8 bases fit TRBD2. This CDR3 comprises 18 residues. V was pared by 2 bases and J by 2 bases, with 11 bases of the junction left unmatched. Germline CDR1 reads LNHDA; CDR2 reads SQIVND (reference sequence). The chain's CDR3 is CASSILPSGRATYNEQFF. The CDR3 region has the DNA TGTGCCAGTAGTATATTACCTAGCGGGCGAGCAACCTACAATGAGCAGTTCTTC.

As DNA, the CDR3 is TGCAGGGCGACTAGCGGGAGTGGCTACGAGCAGTACTTC. This encodes CRATSGSGYEQYF. The V gene is TRBV20-1, the J gene TRBJ2-7, with TRBD2 identical over 12 bases. Germline loops: CDR1 DFQATT, CDR2 SNEGSKA (reference sequence). The CDR3 has 13 residues.

This clonotype was recorded many times. The V gene is TRBV27, the J gene TRBJ2-5, with TRBD1 matching over 11 bases. The CDR3 has 14 residues. Trimming cost V 10 bases and J 4 bases; bases outside gene matches: 8. Germline assignment: CDR1 MNHEY and CDR2 SMNVEV (reference sequence). The CDR3 sequence: CATRGQGARETQYF. The CDR3 nucleotides read TGTGCCACCCGAGGACAGGGGGCGCGAGAGACCCAGTACTTC.

This clonotype showed up just a few times. J is TRBJ2-3 and V is TRBV4-2, with D tentatively TRBD2 (5 bases). The V end lost 1 base, the J end lost 1 base, and 9 bases lay between the germline ends. The germline gives CDR1 LGHNA, CDR2 YNFKEQ. The CDR3 contains 15 residues. Here the CDR3 reads CASSQVGSGTDTQYF. Here the CDR3 DNA reads TGTGCCAGCAGCCAAGTGGGTAGCGGCACAGATACGCAGTATTTT.

This clonotype came up a few times. V and J are TRBV9 and TRBJ1-3; D perhaps matches TRBD1 (5 bases). V dropped 6 bases and J dropped 4 bases, with 17 bases sitting between them. Per the germline V gene, CDR1 is SGDLS and CDR2 is YYNGEE. The CDR3 extends over 15 amino acids. The CDR3 is CASTGGLAVGNTIYF. The CDR3 DNA sequence: TGTGCCAGCACCGGGGGTTTGGCGGTGGGAAACACCATATATTTT.